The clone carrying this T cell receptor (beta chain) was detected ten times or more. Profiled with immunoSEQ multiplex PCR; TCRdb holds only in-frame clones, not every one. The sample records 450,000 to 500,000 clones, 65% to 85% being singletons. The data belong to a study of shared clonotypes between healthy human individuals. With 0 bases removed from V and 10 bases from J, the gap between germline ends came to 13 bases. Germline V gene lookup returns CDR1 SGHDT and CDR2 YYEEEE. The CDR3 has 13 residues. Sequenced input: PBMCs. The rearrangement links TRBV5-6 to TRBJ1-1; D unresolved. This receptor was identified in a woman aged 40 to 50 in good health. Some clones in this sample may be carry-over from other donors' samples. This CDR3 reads CASSLGPGRVAFF. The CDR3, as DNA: TGTGCCAGCAGCTTGGGACCCGGACGTGTAGCTTTCTTT.